Following are 8 T cell receptor beta chains from one sample sequenced in a study of T cells in Graves' hyperthyroidism and ophthalmopathy. Amplification of TCR beta CDR3 regions used RNA as the template. In the first-round RT-PCR of the TCR CDR3, the HTBI primer set was used. Each CDR3 protein is one row after TCRdb ran MiXCR on the multiplex PCR reads. There are about 520,000 distinct CDR3 sequences in the sample; around 22% occur only once, and around 11% lies in the top ten. Sequencing used blood. The source is a woman aged 25 to 39 with Graves' ophthalmopathy.

This clonotype was detected once. The chain uses TRBV6-2 or TRBV6-3 and TRBJ1-5, with D tentatively TRBD1 (5 bases). CDR3 length equals 14 residues. In germline, CDR1 is MNHEY, CDR2 SVGEGT. V was shortened by 5 bases and J by 3 bases, with 11 bases between the two germline ends. The CDR3, as DNA: TGTGCCAGCAGTCAGCAGGGTCACAATCAGCCCCAGCATTTT. Translation gives CASSQQGHNQPQHF.

The rearrangement joins TRBV20-1 to TRBJ1-2, with D perhaps matching TRBD1 (5 bases). Trimming removed 3 bases at V and 3 bases at J, with 8 bases between. CDR1 and CDR2 from the germline V gene are DFQATT and SNEGSKA (reference sequence). This CDR3 spans 12 amino acids. The CDR3 spells CSASDSDYGYTF. The CDR3, as DNA: TGCAGTGCTAGCGACAGCGACTATGGCTACACCTTC.

V is TRBV3-1 and J is TRBJ1-3, with D unclear. Trimming cost V 8 bases and J 4 bases, with 9 bases left between them. CDR3 length: 12 amino acids. In germline, CDR1 is LGHDT, CDR2 YNNKEL (reference sequence). This CDR3 is CASCEVGNTIYF. The CDR3 DNA reads as TGTGCCAGCTGCGAGGTGGGAAACACCATATATTTT.

This clonotype came up many times. This chain uses TRBV27 with TRBJ2-7; TRBD1 matches 7 bases. This CDR3 is 14 amino acids long. V lost 2 bases to trimming and J lost 7 bases; unmatched junction nucleotides: 8. Germline values: CDR1 MNHEY, CDR2 SMNVEV (reference sequence). The CDR3 nucleotides are TGTGCCAGCAGTTTACTGGACAGGATATGGGAGCAGTACTTC. This sequence encodes CASSLLDRIWEQYF.

This clonotype was counted at least ten times. The chain couples TRBV27 to TRBJ1-6, with D uncertain. This CDR3 has 15 amino acids. The germline V gene has CDR1 MNHEY and CDR2 SMNVEV (reference sequence). V was clipped by 10 bases and J by 7 bases, with 20 bases between them. The DNA of the CDR3 is TGTGCCACCACGCGCGCAGACCCGTGGAATTCACCCCTCCACTTT. Its translation: CATTRADPWNSPLHF.

At least ten counts were recorded for this clonotype. V gene TRBV27 combines with J gene TRBJ1-5; weak D call: TRBD1 (5 bases). The CDR3 is made up of 15 amino acids. The germline V gene encodes CDR1 MNHEY and CDR2 SMNVEV (reference sequence). Trimming took off 5 bases at V and 1 base at J, with 12 bases between the two ends. For the CDR3, the DNA is TGTGCCAGCAGTCTACAGGTGGGGAGCAATCAGCCCCAGCATTTT. Its protein product is CASSLQVGSNQPQHF.

The chain joins TRBV5-1 to TRBJ2-2; D may be TRBD2 (5 bases). Trimming removed 4 bases from V and 9 bases from J, with 16 bases in between. CDR1 and CDR2 (germline): SGHRS, YFSETQ. The CDR3 is 14 residues long. CDR3 in amino acids: CASSPGLPGWELFF. DNA for the CDR3: TGCGCCAGCAGCCCCGGACTCCCGGGGTGGGAGCTGTTTTTT.

The sample holds a few counts of this clonotype. The chain is built from TRBV3-1 and TRBJ2-2; 9 nucleotides align to TRBD1. Germline CDR1 reads LGHDT; CDR2 reads YNNKEL (reference sequence). The J segment lost 7 bases and the V segment lost 1 base, leaving 7 bases of the junction unmatched. The CDR3 totals 16 residues. CDR3 protein: CASSQVGQGFGGELFF. In DNA, the CDR3 is TGTGCCAGCAGCCAAGTCGGACAGGGGTTCGGCGGGGAGCTGTTTTTT.